The clone carrying this T cell receptor beta chain showed up just a few times. No antigen is known for it. This specimen belongs to a study of blood T cells in healthy people across ages. Whole-study results and caveats: With naive T cell percentage, TCR beta diversity showed a strong correlation. Among long-lived donors, naive CD4+ cells were more numerous and diversity higher than in aged donors.

CDR1 and CDR2 from the germline V gene are SGHNT and YYREEE (reference sequence). V was trimmed by 4 bases and J by 4 bases, leaving 17 bases between them. This CDR3 contains 15 residues. For the second PCR, which ran for about 6 to 12 cycles, a sample-barcoded 5' primer and a J-beta primer mix were used. TCRdb ran MiXCR on the 5' RACE reads and lists one entry per CDR3 protein. Of about a million distinct CDR3 sequences listed, roughly 52% are singletons. V gene TRBV5-4 combines with J gene TRBJ1-2; D is undetermined. Sample: blood. This sequence originates from a man in his thirties or forties in good health. The CDR3 reads CASSPDLTGSYGYTF. The CDR3 DNA follows: TGTGCCAGCAGCCCGGACTTAACCGGGAGCTATGGCTACACCTTC.